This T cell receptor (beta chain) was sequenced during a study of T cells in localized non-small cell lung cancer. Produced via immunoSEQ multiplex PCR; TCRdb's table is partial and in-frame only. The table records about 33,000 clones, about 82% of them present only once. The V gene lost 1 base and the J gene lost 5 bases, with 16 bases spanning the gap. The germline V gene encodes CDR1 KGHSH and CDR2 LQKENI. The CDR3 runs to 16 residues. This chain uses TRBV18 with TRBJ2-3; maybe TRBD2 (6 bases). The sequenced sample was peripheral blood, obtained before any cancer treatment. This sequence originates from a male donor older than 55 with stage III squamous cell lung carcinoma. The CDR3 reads CASSPLDYLPEDTQYF. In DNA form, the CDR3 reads TGTGCCAGCTCACCACTGGACTACCTCCCCGAAGATACGCAGTATTTT.